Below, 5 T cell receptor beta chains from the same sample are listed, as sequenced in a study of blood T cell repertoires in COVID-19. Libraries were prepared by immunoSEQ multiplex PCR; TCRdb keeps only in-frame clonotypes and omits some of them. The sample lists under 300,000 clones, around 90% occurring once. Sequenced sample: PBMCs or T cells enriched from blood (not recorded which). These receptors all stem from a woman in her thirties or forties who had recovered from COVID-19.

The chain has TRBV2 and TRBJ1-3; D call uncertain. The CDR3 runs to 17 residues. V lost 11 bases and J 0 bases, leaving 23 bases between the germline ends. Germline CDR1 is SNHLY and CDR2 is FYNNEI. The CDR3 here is CASAGEGAPRSGNTIYF. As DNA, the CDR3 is TGTGCCTCAGCAGGAGAGGGAGCACCTCGCTCTGGAAACACCATATATTTT.

The CDR3 nucleotides are TGTGCCATCAACAGGGGGCTGGGTGAGACCCAGTACTTC. Translating gives CAINRGLGETQYF. J is TRBJ2-5 and V is TRBV30, with TRBD1 identical over 9 bases. Germline assignment: CDR1 GTSNPN and CDR2 SVGIG (reference sequence). V lost 8 bases and J lost 5; bases outside the gene matches: 9. CDR3 length equals 13 residues.

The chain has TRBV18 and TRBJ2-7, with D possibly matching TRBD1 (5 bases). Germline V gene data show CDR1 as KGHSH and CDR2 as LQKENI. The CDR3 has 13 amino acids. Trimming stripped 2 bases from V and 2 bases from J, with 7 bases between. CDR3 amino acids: CASSPKDTYEQYF. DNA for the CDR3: TGTGCCAGCTCACCAAAGGACACCTACGAGCAGTACTTC.

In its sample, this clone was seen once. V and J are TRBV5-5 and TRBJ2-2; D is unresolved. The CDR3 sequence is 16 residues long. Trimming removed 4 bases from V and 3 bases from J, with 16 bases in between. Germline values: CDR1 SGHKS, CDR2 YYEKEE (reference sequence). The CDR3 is CASSGRANKDTGELFF. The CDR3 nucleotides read TGTGCCAGCAGCGGGCGTGCTAATAAGGACACCGGGGAGCTGTTTTTT.

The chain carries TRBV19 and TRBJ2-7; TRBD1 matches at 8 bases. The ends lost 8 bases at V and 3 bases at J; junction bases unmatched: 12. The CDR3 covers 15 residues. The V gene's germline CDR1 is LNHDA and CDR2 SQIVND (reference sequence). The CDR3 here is CASGSPRQGLYEQYF. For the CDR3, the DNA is TGTGCCAGTGGGTCCCCTAGACAGGGGCTCTACGAGCAGTACTTC. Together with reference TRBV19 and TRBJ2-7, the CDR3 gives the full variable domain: DGGITQSPKYLFRKEGQNVTLSCEQNLNHDAMYWYRQDPGQGLRLIYYSQIVNDFQKGDIAEGYSVSREKKESFPLTVTSAQKNPTAFYLCASGSPRQGLYEQYFGPGTRLTVT.